The clone carrying this T cell receptor (beta chain) was observed many times. The antigen is undetermined. After removal of 4 bases from V and 4 bases from J, the junction contained 6 bases not matched to a gene. CDR3 length equals 15 residues. From germline, CDR1 is SGHTA and CDR2 FQGNSA. The data are from a study of response to subunit inactivated influenza vaccine. The study, taken as a whole, reports: After each seasonal influenza vaccination, few new T cells are recruited, the authors suggested.

TCRdb re-analysed the RT-PCR reads in MiXCR, keeping a single row per CDR3 protein. The sample includes 500,000 or so distinct CDR3 sequences, approximately 17% seen only once; the top ten take roughly 3%. J is TRBJ2-7 and V is TRBV7-2, with 11 bases lining up with TRBD1. The clonotype originates from a man between 50 and 70 years old who received an inactivated influenza vaccine. The material sequenced was CD4+ T cells sorted from PBMCs, taken approximately 25 months after vaccination. The chain's CDR3 is CASSSGTGGFYEQYF. As DNA, the CDR3 is TGTGCCAGCAGCTCCGGGACAGGGGGATTTTACGAGCAGTACTTC.